The 12 T cell receptor beta chains presented below share a single source sample, sequenced in a study of T-cell memory formation after mild COVID-19. TCRdb reanalysed the 5' RACE reads using MiXCR and keeps one entry per CDR3 protein. The sample records around 500,000 distinct CDR3 sequences, 15% to 20% being singletons. The sequenced material came from PBMCs or a T cell subset sorted from them (not recorded which). The receptors shown here come from an adult woman who had mild COVID-19 (a few samples of this study predate the infection). Cell type and time point are not known.

The chain recombines TRBV5-1 with TRBJ2-5; the match to TRBD2 covers 8 bases. With 6 bases clipped from V and 4 bases from J, the junction kept 8 bases outside the gene matches. This CDR3 region has 14 residues. Germline CDR1 reads SGHRS; CDR2 reads YFSETQ. CDR3 sequence reads: CASKDGGAAETQYF. The CDR3, as DNA: TGCGCCAGCAAGGACGGGGGGGCCGCAGAGACCCAGTACTTC. The entire variable domain, with the rest obtained from reference TRBV5-1 and TRBJ2-5, is as follows: KAGVTQTPRYLIKTRGQQVTLSCSPISGHRSVSWYQQTPGQGLQFLFEYFSETQRNKGNFPGRFSGRQFSNSRSEMNVSTLELGDSALYLCASKDGGAAETQYFGPGTRLLVL.

This clonotype came up many times. The chain is built from TRBV11-2 and TRBJ2-7; weak D call: TRBD2 (6 bases). The germline V gene encodes CDR1 SGHAT and CDR2 FQNNGV. V was cut by 5 bases and J by 2 bases, with 7 bases left in between. This CDR3 contains 12 residues. The CDR3 nucleotides read TGTGCCAGCAGCCGGGGGACCTACGAGCAGTACTTC. It translates to CASSRGTYEQYF.

This clonotype has a handful of counts. This CDR3 is CSAMGQGGTGELFF. The CDR3 DNA is TGCAGTGCTATGGGACAGGGCGGGACCGGGGAGCTGTTTTTT. The V and J genes are TRBV20-1 and TRBJ2-2, with 9 bases that match TRBD1. This CDR3 has 14 residues. Germline values: CDR1 DFQATT, CDR2 SNEGSKA (reference sequence). V shed 4 bases, J shed 5 bases, and the junction held 5 bases outside the gene matches.

Here the CDR3 reads CASSPTRDSYEQYF. In DNA form, the CDR3 reads TGTGCCAGCAGTCCTACTAGGGACTCCTACGAGCAGTACTTC. This chain links TRBV12-3 or TRBV12-4 with TRBJ2-7, with D tentatively TRBD2 (5 bases). V was trimmed by 5 bases and J by 0 bases, leaving 11 bases between them. The CDR3 contains 14 residues.

This chain connects TRBV25-1 to TRBJ2-7; D unclear. The CDR3 contains 17 residues. CDR1 MGHDK and CDR2 SYGVNS come from the germline V gene. Between the trimmed V and J ends, which lost 4 bases and 3 bases, there was a span of 22 bases. The CDR3 region has the DNA TGTGCCAGCAGTGGGGGTACCGCACTGTCTCCTTTCTACGAGCAGTACTTC. Its translation: CASSGGTALSPFYEQYF.

This rearrangement joins TRBV6-5 to TRBJ2-7; 8 nucleotides match TRBD1. The V gene's germline CDR1 is MNHEY and CDR2 SVGAGI. The CDR3 totals 14 residues. V trimming: 6 bases; J trimming: 1 base; junction bases outside the gene matches: 5. The DNA for the CDR3 is TGTGCCAGCAGGCGGGACAGGCCGTCCTACGAGCAGTACTTC. It encodes CASRRDRPSYEQYF.

This sequence joins TRBV20-1 and TRBJ2-5; tentatively, D is TRBD2 (5 bases). The V gene's germline CDR1 is DFQATT and CDR2 SNEGSKA (reference sequence). V lost 5 bases and J 0 bases, leaving 10 bases between the germline ends. The CDR3 is 13 residues long. CDR3 protein: CSAEERNQETQYF. As DNA, the CDR3 is TGCAGTGCTGAGGAGCGGAACCAAGAGACCCAGTACTTC.

This clonotype has a handful of counts. The chain is built from TRBV29-1 and TRBJ2-7; TRBD2 matches at 13 bases. V shed 6 bases and J 6 bases; nucleotides not matched to a gene: 8. The CDR3 covers 14 residues. The V gene's germline CDR1 is SQVTM and CDR2 ANQGSEA. Here the CDR3 reads CSVRTSGGAREQYF. CDR3 coding DNA: TGCAGCGTCCGAACTAGCGGGGGGGCGCGCGAGCAGTACTTC.

The sample holds a few counts of this clonotype. This CDR3 reads CASSRTGEFNYGYTF. The CDR3 DNA reads TGTGCCAGCAGTAGGACAGGAGAATTCAACTATGGCTACACCTTC. J is TRBJ1-2 and V is TRBV12-3 or TRBV12-4; 7 positions agree with TRBD1. CDR3 length equals 15 residues. V trimming: 5 bases; J trimming: 2 bases; junction bases outside the gene matches: 8.

The rearrangement joins TRBV28 to TRBJ2-2; D may be TRBD2 (6 bases). Trimming took off 3 bases at V and 13 bases at J, with 21 bases between the two ends. The germline CDR1 and CDR2 sequences are MDHEN and SYDVKM. The length of the CDR3 is 15 residues. The CDR3 reads CASSFPPGLDMGLFF. The CDR3 DNA sequence: TGTGCCAGCAGTTTTCCCCCGGGACTTGACATGGGGCTGTTTTTT.

The V gene is TRBV7-9, the J gene TRBJ2-3; 9 bases are a match to TRBD1. Looked up from germline, CDR1 is SEHNR and CDR2 is FQNEAQ (reference sequence). V shed 1 base, J shed 5 bases, and the junction held 1 base outside the gene matches. The length of the CDR3 is 14 residues. The CDR3 DNA reads TGTGCCAGCAGCTTAGGACAGGGGGTAGATACGCAGTATTTT. This gives the protein CASSLGQGVDTQYF. The variable domain in full, with the rest retrieved from reference TRBV7-9 and TRBJ2-3, is DTGVSQNPRHKITKRGQNVTFRCDPISEHNRLYWYRQTLGQGPEFLTYFQNEAQLEKSRLLSDRFSAERPKGSFSTLEIQRTEQGDSAMYLCASSLGQGVDTQYFGPGTRLTVL.

There are a few counts of this clonotype. The chain joins TRBV4-1 to TRBJ1-1; D gene unclear. Germline CDR1 MGHRA, CDR2 YSYEKL. V gave up 4 bases and J gave up 0 bases, with 9 bases separating them. The CDR3 sequence is 14 residues long. The chain's CDR3 is CASSPGDLNTEAFF. The CDR3 region has the DNA TGCGCCAGCAGCCCAGGTGACCTGAACACTGAAGCTTTCTTT.